The 11 T cell receptor beta chains below all came from one sample that was sequenced in a study of blood T cell repertoires in COVID-19. Using immunoSEQ multiplex PCR, the repertoire was profiled, and TCRdb retains in-frame clones only, with some absent. The data contain under 75,000 clones, about 88% of them seen just once; the ten biggest clones take up roughly 8.2%. The source material was peripheral blood. The receptors originated from a man in his forties or fifties with active COVID-19.

The chain recombines TRBV30 with TRBJ2-3; 13 bases are a match to TRBD2. The germline CDR1 and CDR2 sequences are GTSNPN and SVGIG (reference sequence). The V gene end was trimmed by 3 bases and the J gene end by 4 bases; junction bases not matched to a gene: 4. This CDR3 spans 15 amino acids. CDR3 sequence: CAWRGGLAGADTQYF. CDR3 sequence (DNA): TGTGCCTGGAGGGGAGGACTAGCGGGGGCAGATACGCAGTATTTT. Together with reference TRBV30 and TRBJ2-3, the CDR3 gives the full variable domain: SQTIHQWPATLVQPVGSPLSLECTVEGTSNPNLYWYRQAAGRGLQLLFYSVGIGQISSEVPQNLSASRPQDRQFILSSKKLLLSDSGFYLCAWRGGLAGADTQYFGPGTRLTVL.

This clone appeared once. The chain combines TRBV4-3 with TRBJ2-7; D gene unclear. V lost 0 bases to trimming and J lost 3 bases, with 6 bases between them. CDR1 LGHNA and CDR2 YSLEER come from the germline V gene. The CDR3 contains 13 residues. As DNA, the CDR3 is TGCGCCAGCAGCCAAGACCCCGTCTACGAGCAGTACTTC. Translation: CASSQDPVYEQYF.

This clone was recorded once. The chain links TRBV5-4 to TRBJ1-2; 10 bases map to TRBD1. This CDR3 is built from 16 residues. V lost 4 bases and J lost 8; bases outside the gene matches: 14. Germline values: CDR1 SGHNT, CDR2 YYREEE (reference sequence). The CDR3 DNA is TGTGCCAGCAGCCTTCTCTCAGACAGGGGGCTTCGGGGCTACACCTTC. Residues: CASSLLSDRGLRGYTF.

The J gene is TRBJ1-1, the V gene TRBV7-6, with TRBD1 as a possible D gene (6 bases). This CDR3 is 16 amino acids long. The V gene lost 5 bases and the J gene lost 4 bases, with 20 bases spanning the gap. The germline V gene encodes CDR1 SGHVS and CDR2 FNYEAQ. CDR3 loop: CASSLSQGLSVTEAFF. Here the CDR3 DNA reads TGTGCCAGCAGCCTTTCCCAGGGGCTGAGTGTCACTGAAGCTTTCTTT.

V is TRBV5-1 and J is TRBJ2-7, with TRBD2 as a possible D gene (5 bases). Germline V gene sequence: CDR1 SGHRS, CDR2 YFSETQ. Trimming removed 0 bases at V and 0 bases at J, with 13 bases between. This CDR3 is 16 amino acids long. As DNA, the CDR3 is TGCGCCAGCAGCTTGGCGGGAACCGTTAGCTCCTACGAGCAGTACTTC. This translates into CASSLAGTVSSYEQYF.

The gene calls are TRBV15 and TRBJ2-2; 9 positions agree with TRBD1. J was trimmed by 5 bases and V by 0 bases; bases with no gene match: 1. The germline gives CDR1 LNHNV, CDR2 YYDKDF (reference sequence). The CDR3 is 15 residues long. The CDR3 nucleotides are TGTGCCACCAGCAGAGAACAGGGGGCAACCGGGGAGCTGTTTTTT. This gives the protein CATSREQGATGELFF.

The chain uses TRBV27 and TRBJ2-7, with unresolved D. The V and J ends lost 3 bases and 4 bases respectively, with 10 bases between them. The germline V gene encodes CDR1 MNHEY and CDR2 SMNVEV (reference sequence). The CDR3 is 13 amino acids. The CDR3 reads CASSFSPLYEQYF. The CDR3 DNA sequence: TGTGCCAGCAGTTTCTCCCCCCTATACGAGCAGTACTTC.

The chain is built from TRBV11-2 and TRBJ2-3; weak D call: TRBD1 (7 bases). Per germline, CDR1 SGHAT and CDR2 FQNNGV. This CDR3 is 15 amino acids long. The V end was cut by 3 bases, the J end by 4 bases, with 14 bases between. In DNA form, the CDR3 reads TGTGCCAGCAGCTTGTACAGGGGACTTGCAGATACGCAGTATTTT. It translates to CASSLYRGLADTQYF.

The chain couples TRBV9 to TRBJ2-1, with 10 bases that match TRBD2. Germline V gene sequence: CDR1 SGDLS, CDR2 YYNGEE. After removal of 1 base from V and 6 bases from J, the junction contained 4 bases not matched to a gene. This CDR3 is built from 15 residues. The CDR3: CASSVLAGGTNEQFF. The CDR3 nucleotides read TGTGCCAGCAGCGTATTAGCGGGGGGTACCAATGAGCAGTTCTTC.

A single count supports this clone. The rearrangement uses TRBV2 and TRBJ1-2, with D uncertain. There are 12 residues in the CDR3. CDR1 is SNHLY, CDR2 FYNNEI, per germline. The V and J ends lost 1 base and 4 bases respectively, with 4 bases between them. CDR3 in amino acids: CASSEDSYGYTF. DNA for the CDR3: TGTGCCAGCAGTGAAGACAGCTATGGCTACACCTTC.

The chain recombines TRBV4-1 with TRBJ2-3; 8 nucleotides line up with TRBD2. The germline CDR1 and CDR2 sequences are MGHRA and YSYEKL. The CDR3 has 16 residues. After removal of 3 bases from V and 2 bases from J, the junction contained 7 bases not matched to a gene. DNA for the CDR3: TGCGCCAGCAGCCAGGACGGGGGGGCCATCACAGATACGCAGTATTTT. It is translated as CASSQDGGAITDTQYF.